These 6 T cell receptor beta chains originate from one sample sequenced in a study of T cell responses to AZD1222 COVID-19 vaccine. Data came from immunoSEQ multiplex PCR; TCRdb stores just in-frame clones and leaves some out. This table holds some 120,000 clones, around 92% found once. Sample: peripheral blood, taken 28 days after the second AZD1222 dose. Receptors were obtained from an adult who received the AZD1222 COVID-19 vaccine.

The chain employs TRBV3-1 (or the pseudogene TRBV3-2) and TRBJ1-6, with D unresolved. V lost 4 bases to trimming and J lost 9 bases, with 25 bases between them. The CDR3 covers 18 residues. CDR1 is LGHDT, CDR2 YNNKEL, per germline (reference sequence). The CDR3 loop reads CASSPEYDKPTLGSPLHF. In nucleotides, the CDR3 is TGTGCCAGCAGCCCGGAATACGACAAGCCCACGCTAGGTTCACCCCTCCACTTT.

This CDR3 is CASSYSVGSMNTEAFF. CDR3 nucleotides: TGTGCCAGCAGTTACTCCGTCGGCAGCATGAACACTGAAGCTTTCTTT. The rearrangement joins TRBV6-5 to TRBJ1-1; D gene uncertain. V was shortened by 0 bases and J by 0 bases, with 11 bases between the two germline ends. The CDR3 consists of 16 residues. Germline-derived CDR1 and CDR2 are MNHEY and SVGAGI.

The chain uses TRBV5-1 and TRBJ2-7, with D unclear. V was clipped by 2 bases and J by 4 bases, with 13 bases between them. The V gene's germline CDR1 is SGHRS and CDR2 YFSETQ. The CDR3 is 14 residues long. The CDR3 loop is CASSFGPPTYEQYF. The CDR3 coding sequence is TGCGCCAGCAGCTTTGGACCCCCGACATACGAGCAGTACTTC.

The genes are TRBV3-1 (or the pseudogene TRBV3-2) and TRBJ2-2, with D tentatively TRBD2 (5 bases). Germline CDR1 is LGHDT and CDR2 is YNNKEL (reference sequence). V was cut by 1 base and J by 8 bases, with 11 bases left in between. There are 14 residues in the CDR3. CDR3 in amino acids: CASSQAEGGGELFF. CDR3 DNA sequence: TGTGCCAGCAGCCAAGCTGAGGGTGGAGGGGAGCTGTTTTTT.

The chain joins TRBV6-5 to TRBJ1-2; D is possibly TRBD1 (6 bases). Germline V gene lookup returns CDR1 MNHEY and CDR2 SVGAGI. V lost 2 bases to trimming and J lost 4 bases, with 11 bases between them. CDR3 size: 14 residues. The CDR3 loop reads CASSYAGTSYGYTF. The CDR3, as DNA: TGTGCCAGCAGTTACGCAGGGACAAGCTATGGCTACACCTTC.

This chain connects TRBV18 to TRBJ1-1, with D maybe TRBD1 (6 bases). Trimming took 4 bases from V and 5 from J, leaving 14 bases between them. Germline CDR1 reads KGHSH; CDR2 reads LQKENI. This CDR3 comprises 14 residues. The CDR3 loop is CASSQGPGATEAFF. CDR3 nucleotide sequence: TGTGCCAGCTCACAGGGGCCGGGGGCGACTGAAGCTTTCTTT.